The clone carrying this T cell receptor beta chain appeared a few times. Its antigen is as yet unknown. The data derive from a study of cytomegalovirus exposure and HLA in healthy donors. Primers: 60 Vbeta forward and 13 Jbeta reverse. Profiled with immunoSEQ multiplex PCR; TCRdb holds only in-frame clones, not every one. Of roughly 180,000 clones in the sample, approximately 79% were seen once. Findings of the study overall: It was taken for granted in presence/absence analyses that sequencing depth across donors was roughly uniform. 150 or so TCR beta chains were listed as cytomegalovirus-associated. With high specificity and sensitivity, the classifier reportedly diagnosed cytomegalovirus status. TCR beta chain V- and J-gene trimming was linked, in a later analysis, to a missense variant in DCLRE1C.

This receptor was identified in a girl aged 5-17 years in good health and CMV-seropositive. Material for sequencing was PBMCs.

The DNA of the CDR3 is TGTGCCATCAGTGAGAGGGCAGGGGCGAACTATGGCTACACCTTC. Protein: CAISERAGANYGYTF. The chain carries TRBV10-3 and TRBJ1-2; tentatively, D is TRBD1 (6 bases). The CDR3 length is 15 residues. The germline gives CDR1 ENHRY, CDR2 SYGVKD. Trimming left V 2 bases short and J 2 bases short, with 12 bases between.